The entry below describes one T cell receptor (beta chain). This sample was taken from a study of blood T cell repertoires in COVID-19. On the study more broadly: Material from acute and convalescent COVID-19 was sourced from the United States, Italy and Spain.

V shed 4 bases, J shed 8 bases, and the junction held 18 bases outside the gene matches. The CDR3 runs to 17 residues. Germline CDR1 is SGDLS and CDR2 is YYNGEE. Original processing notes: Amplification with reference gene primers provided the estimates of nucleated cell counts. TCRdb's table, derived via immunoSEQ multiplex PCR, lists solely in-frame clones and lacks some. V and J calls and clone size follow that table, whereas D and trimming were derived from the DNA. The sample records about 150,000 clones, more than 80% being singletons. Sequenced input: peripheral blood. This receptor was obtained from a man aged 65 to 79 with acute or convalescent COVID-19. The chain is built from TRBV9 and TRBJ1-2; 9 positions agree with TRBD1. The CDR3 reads CASSPRQGGSLLGGYTF. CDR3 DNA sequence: TGTGCCAGCAGCCCACGACAGGGGGGTTCGCTGCTGGGGGGCTACACCTTC.